This entry concerns a single T cell receptor (beta chain). Its specificity is unknown. This record belongs to a study of PD-1 blockade in classical Hodgkin lymphoma. Study-level findings and limits: Healthy donors reportedly exceeded newly diagnosed patients in baseline TCR diversity. Baseline diversity resembling that of newly diagnosed patients was seen in complete responders.

TCRdb keeps only in-frame clones here, not all; method: immunoSEQ multiplex PCR. The data contain some 40,000 clones, 69% of them singletons. Each and every patient relapsed after autologous stem cell transplantation, and patients got differing brentuximab vedotin exposure. The clonotype comes from a human donor with classical Hodgkin lymphoma. The sequencing here drew on peripheral blood mononuclear cells (PBMCs), taken before the second cycle of nivolumab.

The CDR3 DNA reads as TGTGCCAGCAGTCTGGACAGGCTCGCCCTCCAGTACTTC. Translation: CASSLDRLALQYF. This chain uses TRBV28 with TRBJ2-7; 7 nucleotides agree with TRBD1. Germline V gene sequence: CDR1 MDHEN, CDR2 SYDVKM. The CDR3 spans 13 residues. The trim removed 5 bases at V and 10 bases at J, leaving 11 bases unmatched.